This T cell receptor (beta chain) was observed in a study of T cell repertoires in cytomegalovirus infection. Overall study: Based on public TCR beta signatures, there were indications of CMV infection and of a matching HLA type.

Germline CDR1 SGHRS, CDR2 YFSETQ. This CDR3 is built from 18 residues. Trimming took 4 bases from V and 0 from J; bases not matched to a gene: 12. On this clonotype: The antigen is unknown.

TCRdb processed the reads anew with MiXCR; each CDR3 protein has one entry. The sample lists about 340,000 distinct CDR3 sequences; roughly 28% were seen once. The V call is TRBV5-1, the J call TRBJ2-3; 9 nucleotides match TRBD1. This specimen was cultured PBMCs, taken from culture after CMV antigen stimulation. The sequence derives from a human donor in good health (CMV status not recorded). Some clones in this sample may be carry-over from other donors' samples. CDR3 DNA sequence: TGCGCCAGCAGCGCCGGGACAGGGAGTACACCTAGCACAGATACGCAGTATTTT. This codes for CASSAGTGSTPSTDTQYF.